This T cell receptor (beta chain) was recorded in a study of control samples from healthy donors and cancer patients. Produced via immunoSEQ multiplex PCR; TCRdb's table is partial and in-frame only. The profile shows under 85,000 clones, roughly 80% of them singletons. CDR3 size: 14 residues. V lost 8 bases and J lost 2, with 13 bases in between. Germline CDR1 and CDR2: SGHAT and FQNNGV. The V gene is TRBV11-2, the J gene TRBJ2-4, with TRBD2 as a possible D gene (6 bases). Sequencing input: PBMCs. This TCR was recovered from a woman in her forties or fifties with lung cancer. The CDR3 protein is CASRSSGSKNIQYF. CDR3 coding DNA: TGTGCCAGCCGAAGCAGCGGGTCCAAAAACATTCAGTACTTC. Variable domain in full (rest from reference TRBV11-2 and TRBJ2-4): EAGVAQSPRYKIIEKRQSVAFWCNPISGHATLYWYQQILGQGPKLLIQFQNNGVVDDSQLPKDRFSAERLKGVDSTLKIQPAKLEDSAVYLCASRSSGSKNIQYFGAGTRLSVL.